This TCR beta chain is from a study of cytomegalovirus exposure and HLA in healthy donors (dated by TCRdb to the late 2010s). With respect to the entire study: An earlier analysis of approximately 600 of the donors reported about 290 Gb of sequence data and some 120 million unique TCR beta sequences from 190 million or so T cells. Around 330 gigabases of sequencing data and 70 million to 95 million unique TCR sequences made up an early release that covered under 750 HLA-typed donors. Of the roughly 400 genotyped donors, over 70% fell in the genetic ancestry cluster associated with self-reported Caucasian donors. The study aimed to test whether signatures of past pathogen exposure could be identified by cataloging public T cell receptors. The study profiled the T cell repertoires of about 720 subjects by immunosequencing and related them to cytomegalovirus serostatus. Besides the first cohort of 666 subjects, a separate validation cohort made up of some 110 different subjects was used. To predict cytomegalovirus infection status, the study combined high-throughput TCR immunosequencing, statistical association of individual TCRs with disease status, and machine learning. In a later analysis, previously published TCR beta repertoires from 550 to 700 donors were re-analyzed and high-resolution HLA genotyping was added so that TCR occurrence patterns could be studied. In the later analysis, no new phenotypic data were used to find candidate immune exposures; instead, reliance was placed on TCR beta sequences and their occurrence across donors. To decide whether each TCR beta V gene segment behaved as functional or pseudogenic, an earlier analysis of nearly 600 of the donors relied on high-throughput TCR beta sequencing. Donor age, sex, ethnicity and CMV serostatus were collected together with the repertoire data. A later genetic analysis took genome-wide SNP genotypes for about three fifths of the roughly 700 donors and used that subset as a discovery cohort. Every discovery cohort repertoire had been produced on one sequencing platform. Class I and class II HLA loci were covered by the typing at four-digit resolution. Typing coverage varied by locus: roughly 629-640 donors for A, B, C, DRB1 and DQB1; some 520 for DQA1; over 600 for DPA1; 400 to 480 for DPB1. Because of strong linkage in the cohort, roughly 5 DR-DQ haplotypes were treated as single units for association and clustering. Across 398 genotyped donors of the cohort, an average of about 250,000 unique TCR beta nucleotide sequences per donor were sequenced, and approximately 17% of those sequences were non-productive. The study at large found these results: A later analysis associated 16,951 TCR beta sequences with specific HLA alleles at a false discovery rate of 0.05. While some public TCRs were present in many individuals, most TCR sequences turned up only very rarely across donors. In vitro tests confirmed that a few of the cytomegalovirus-associated TCR beta chains recognize cytomegalovirus antigens. Only TCR beta chains were sequenced in this cohort, and the absence of alpha or paired-chain data limited detectable features. A later analysis found that most CMV-associated TCR beta chains appeared HLA-restricted, with HLA associations seemingly driven largely by CMV exposure. Correlated functional status among segregating V segments might be attributable to linkage disequilibrium, but an unknown experimental factor could not be ruled out. According to a later genetic analysis, donors in an Asian-associated ancestry cluster had fewer N-insertions in productive TCRs than the roughly 700-donor mean. Compared with equally common non-associated chains, HLA-associated TCR beta chains in a later analysis were more clonally expanded and had lower generation probabilities. The sequencing pipeline was judged likely to have produced a cluster of highly shared sequence variants as a technical artifact. A further reported finding was that TCR beta sequences accurately predicted the HLA-A and HLA-B alleles for most subjects in the first cohort. The presence/absence analyses assumed that sequencing depth was roughly uniform across donors, and that assumption may not be true. HLA typing was unavailable for some donors at each locus, so association tests used only the typed subset. The earlier analysis of 587 of the donors excluded over 15 rarely observed V segments, including chromosome 9 orphons, because counts were too low. A later analysis reported that several top co-occurrence clusters appeared linked to parvovirus B19, influenza, CMV and Epstein-Barr virus. In both the original and validation cohorts, the classifier was reported to diagnose cytomegalovirus status with high specificity and sensitivity. According to the authors, the approach could potentially be generalized to other disease states and immunological phenotypes. Immune exposure information for the cohort was limited to CMV serostatus. Broadly in line with IMGT annotations, most TCR beta V segments showed up in productive rearrangements about 87% or about 30% of the time in an earlier analysis of roughly 590 of the donors. When HLA alleles, especially DR and DQ, strongly co-occurred, attributing TCR associations to individual alleles was difficult. In a later analysis, TCR association rates were found to vary across HLA loci, with the most associated TCRs seen for DRB1 alleles and the fewest for HLA-C alleles. In the study, 150 to 200 TCR beta chains were listed as associated with cytomegalovirus. In a later genetic analysis, a missense DCLRE1C variant was associated with V-gene and J-gene trimming of TCR beta chains, and the association was replicated in an independent cohort.

Library creation used the immunoSEQ multiplex PCR assay. A mixture of 60 forward primers for TCR Vbeta segments and 13 reverse primers for TCR Jbeta segments was used in the multiplex PCR. Amplification of the CDR3 region of rearranged TCR beta genes was performed with a multiplex PCR assay on genomic DNA. The Illumina HiSeq System was used to sequence the amplified TCR beta libraries as 87-base-pair reads. For the original study's pipeline: Across the 670 or so repertoires, a later analysis counted approximately 75 million unique TCR beta chains, 9.5 million to 13 million of which were shared by at least two donors. Raw reads were error-corrected and collapsed into unique sequences with a nearest-neighbor algorithm that merged closely related sequences to remove PCR and sequencing errors. CDR3 sequences were aligned to IMGT reference sequences to assign V, D and J gene segments. Each retained sequence needed at least a six-nucleotide match to both a V gene segment and a J gene segment. A rearrangement counted as productive if the CDR3 had no stop codons and remained in frame with V and J, and every other rearrangement counted as non-productive. Following IMGT convention, CDR3 was defined as the stretch from the second conserved V-encoded cysteine up to the conserved J-encoded phenylalanine. The earlier analysis of about 560 of the donors excluded any sequence lacking an unambiguous match to a single V gene segment. An earlier analysis of fewer than 750 of the donors classified V segments as functional when productive rearrangements were above 56.7% and as segregating when the standard deviation between donors was above 5%. A statistical classification framework was built for diagnosing cytomegalovirus status from the catalog of TCR beta chain sequences. In a later analysis, V and J genes were assigned by comparing TCR nucleotide sequences against IMGT/GENE-DB human TR gene sequences. In a later analysis, CDR3 sequences and most-parsimonious VDJ recombination scenarios were assigned using the TCRdist pipeline. In a later analysis, every TCR beta chain was defined by the combination of its CDR3 amino acid sequence and its V-gene family, and reads without a unique V-gene family were dropped. In a later analysis, nearly 600 highly shared, low-generation-probability nucleotide sequences were removed to address suspected cross-contamination and a sequencing artifact. For each public chain, a later analysis derived a clonal expansion index from normalized ranks of inferred template counts within each repertoire. In a later analysis, generation probabilities were computed with a VDJ recombination model fitted to out-of-frame rearrangements, and the resulting probabilities were checked against IGoR. In a later analysis, TCR-TCR, TCR-HLA and TCR-CMV co-occurrence was scored with hypergeometric tests, and a repertoire-size bias correction was applied to TCR pairs. To estimate false discovery rates, a later analysis permuted the HLA or CMV assignments 20 times. A later analysis grouped co-occurring TCRs with DBSCAN, adding TCRdist sequence similarity when clustering within HLA-allele-positive subsets. Repertoires with fewer than 30,000 or more than 120,000 public chains, plus five repertoires with anomalous nucleotide sharing, were excluded from co-occurrence clustering. The source is immuneACCESS, and TCRdb retained only in-frame sequences with V and J called. Part of the clones is not carried over; for the studies checked, unresolved V genes explain less than half of this, and the remainder is unexplained. V and J calls and clone size are those listed in that table; D and trimming were worked out from the DNA. This sample comprises 92,000 or so clones, 65% of them detected only once. The ten largest make up about 22% of the sample.

The sample holds a few counts of this clone. Its antigen is unknown. One end of the junction does not line up with germline, which may come from a read error. In total, roughly 670 healthy bone marrow donors made up the cohort. At the time of sampling, all cohort members were nominally healthy, though unrecorded immune exposures were likely present. The donor was CMV seropositive and was included in the group of 289 seropositive cohort members. A peripheral blood sample was provided by each donor, and peripheral blood mononuclear cells were used for TCR beta sequencing. Genomic DNA was extracted from the blood cell samples with the Qiagen DNeasy Blood Extraction Kit. The sequence derives from a woman aged 50 to 60 in good health and CMV-seropositive. The sequenced sample was PBMCs.

The CDR3 here reads CSSSLGPQETQYF. The nucleotide sequence is TGTTCCAGCAGCTTGGGGCCCCAAGAGACCCAGTACTTC. Rearrangement joined TRBV7-9 to TRBJ2-5; D gene: possibly TRBD1, on 5 matching bases. From the cysteine through the phenylalanine, the CDR3 covers 13 amino acids. Only CDR3 DNA remains: 39 bases, in frame from the first base. CDR1 and CDR2 are read off the germline V gene (reference sequence) as SEHNR and FQNEAQ.